This passage covers 13 T cell receptor beta chains from one sample sequenced in a study of technical replicates of blood from several donors. Method: immunoSEQ multiplex PCR; TCRdb's copy keeps in-frame clones and lacks some. This sample yields 65,000 to 90,000 clones, of which less than 99% are seen a single time; around 0.22% belongs to the top ten. What was sequenced was T cells isolated from PBMCs. The source of these receptors is a human donor in good health.

The chain couples TRBV18 to TRBJ2-1; 7 bases map to TRBD2. V was clipped by 3 bases and J by 4 bases; unmatched bases: 3. The V gene's germline CDR1 is KGHSH and CDR2 LQKENI. The CDR3 consists of 14 residues. CDR3 in amino acids: CASSPGTNYNEQFF. CDR3 bases: TGTGCCAGCTCACCGGGGACTAATTACAATGAGCAGTTCTTC.

This chain uses TRBV4-1 with TRBJ2-1; perhaps TRBD1 as D (6 bases). V lost 2 bases and J 8 bases, leaving 16 bases between the germline ends. Germline CDR1 is MGHRA and CDR2 is YSYEKL. CDR3 size: 15 residues. The CDR3 protein is CASSQYRERMDEQFF. CDR3 sequence (DNA): TGCGCCAGCAGCCAATACAGGGAGCGGATGGATGAGCAGTTCTTC.

The chain has TRBV7-6 and TRBJ1-1; D unresolved. Trimming shortened V by 5 bases and J by 4 bases, and 14 bases separated the two germline ends. Germline V gives CDR1 SGHVS, CDR2 FNYEAQ. CDR3 length: 14 residues. CDR3 protein: CASSLRSPSTEAFF. DNA for the CDR3: TGTGCCAGCAGCCTAAGAAGCCCTTCCACTGAAGCTTTCTTT.

The V call is TRBV6-5, the J call TRBJ1-4; 8 nucleotides match TRBD1. V gave up 7 bases and J gave up 8 bases; unmatched junction bases: 3. Looked up from germline, CDR1 is MNHEY and CDR2 is SVGAGI. This CDR3 has 12 residues. This CDR3 is CASKQGEEKLFF. CDR3 nucleotides: TGTGCCAGCAAACAGGGGGAAGAAAAACTGTTTTTT.

This chain joins TRBV28 and TRBJ2-3; a weak D match, TRBD2 (6 bases). Per the germline V gene, CDR1 is MDHEN and CDR2 is SYDVKM. V was clipped by 6 bases and J by 8 bases, with 27 bases between them. This CDR3 contains 17 residues. This CDR3 reads CASSPSRGGVEGFTQYF. The CDR3 region has the DNA TGTGCCAGCAGCCCCTCCCGAGGCGGGGTAGAGGGGTTTACGCAGTATTTT.

This sequence joins TRBV6-1 and TRBJ1-1; D unclear. The CDR3 has 11 amino acids. Trimming pared 3 bases from V and 11 bases from J, leaving 10 bases between. Germline loops: CDR1 MNHNS, CDR2 SASEGT. In DNA, the CDR3 is TGTGCCAGCAGTGACTATGTTGAGGCTTTCTTT. It encodes CASSDYVEAFF.

J is TRBJ1-5 and V is TRBV18; D is possibly TRBD1 (6 bases). V lost 3 bases and J lost 5, with 14 bases in between. Germline V gene sequence: CDR1 KGHSH, CDR2 LQKENI. The CDR3 contains 15 residues. The CDR3 loop is CASSPFQGSDQPQHF. The DNA for the CDR3 is TGTGCCAGCTCACCTTTCCAGGGGTCGGATCAGCCCCAGCATTTT.

This clone was seen more than once but under ten times. This chain links TRBV6-5 with TRBJ1-1, with D perhaps TRBD1 (5 bases). Germline values: CDR1 MNHEY, CDR2 SVGAGI. V dropped 8 bases and J dropped 5 bases, with 9 bases sitting between them. The CDR3 covers 11 residues. The CDR3 region has the DNA TGTGCCAGCCAGGGTGGGACTGAAGCTTTCTTT. This codes for CASQGGTEAFF.

In its sample, this clone was seen once. The rearrangement uses TRBV4-1 and TRBJ2-7, with 8 bases identical to TRBD2. Germline V gene lookup returns CDR1 MGHRA and CDR2 YSYEKL. V lost 4 bases, J lost 6 bases, and 11 bases stayed unmatched. The CDR3 sequence is 15 residues long. In DNA, the CDR3 is TGCGCCAGCAGCCCTAGAACTAGCGGCGGGCGCGAGCAGTACTTC. Its translation: CASSPRTSGGREQYF.

V and J are TRBV7-8 and TRBJ1-4; tentatively, D is TRBD1 (6 bases). The CDR3 loop spans 13 amino acids. Trimming left V 5 bases short and J 8 bases short, with 12 bases between. The germline gives CDR1 SGHVS, CDR2 FQNEAQ. For the CDR3, the DNA is TGTGCCAGCAGCCCACGGGACACCGAAAAACTGTTTTTT. Translated, it gives CASSPRDTEKLFF. The full variable domain, in which reference TRBV7-8 and TRBJ1-4 provide the parts outside the CDR3, is GAGVSQSPRYKVAKRGQDVALRCDPISGHVSLFWYQQALGQGPEFLTYFQNEAQLDKSGLPSDRFFAERPEGSVSTLKIQRTQQEDSAVYLCASSPRDTEKLFFGSGTQLSVL.

The V call is TRBV7-8, the J call TRBJ2-5, with D perhaps TRBD1 (5 bases). The CDR3 length is 15 residues. Germline V gene data show CDR1 as SGHVS and CDR2 as FQNEAQ. Trimming shortened V by 1 base and J by 2 bases, and 11 bases separated the two germline ends. Written as DNA, the CDR3 is TGTGCCAGCAGCTTAGAGGGGCAGAGACAAGAGACCCAGTACTTC. Translating it yields CASSLEGQRQETQYF.

The chain employs TRBV2 and TRBJ2-6; TRBD2 is a possible D gene (5 bases). This CDR3 comprises 15 residues. The germline CDR1 and CDR2 sequences are SNHLY and FYNNEI. The V gene lost 7 bases and the J gene lost 3 bases, with 13 bases spanning the gap. This CDR3 is CASKEDGYGANVLTF. For the CDR3, the DNA is TGTGCCAGCAAGGAGGATGGGTATGGGGCCAACGTCCTGACTTTC. Using reference TRBV2 and TRBJ2-6 for the parts outside the CDR3, the full variable domain is EPEVTQTPSHQVTQMGQEVILRCVPISNHLYFYWYRQILGQKVEFLVSFYNNEISEKSEIFDDQFSVERPDGSNFTLKIRSTKLEDSAMYFCASKEDGYGANVLTFGAGSRLTVL.

J is TRBJ2-7 and V is TRBV7-3; 8 nucleotides agree with TRBD1. V was clipped by 1 base and J by 2 bases; unmatched bases: 10. The length of the CDR3 is 17 residues. CDR1 and CDR2 (germline): SGHTA, FQGTGA. Here the CDR3 reads CASSLKDTGTGPYEQYF. As DNA, the CDR3 is TGTGCCAGCAGCTTAAAGGACACCGGGACAGGACCCTACGAGCAGTACTTC.